The present TCR beta chain was sequenced within a study of T cells expressing NK-cell markers. As for the study in general: Eight donors were sequenced, seven testing HCMV-seropositive and one testing seronegative.

The CDR3 is 14 amino acids. Germline V gives CDR1 SQVTM, CDR2 ANQGSEA. Comments on this clonotype: Its antigen is currently unknown.

No DNA is given; TCRdb re-called the 5' RACE reads and lists each CDR3 protein once. Recorded for this sample: 350,000 to 400,000 distinct CDR3 sequences. General observations from the study: A few donors showed these clonotypes also leading the CD3+CD56-NKG2C+ fraction.

The sequencing sample was made of blood T cells: a sorted CD56 or NKG2C T cell subset, CD4+ or CD8+ T cells, or bulk PBMC T cells (not recorded which). The TCR originated in a woman aged 45 to 65 in good health. The chain is built from TRBV29-1 and TRBJ2-3; the D gene TCRdb calls, TRBD2, cannot be checked with no DNA. CDR3 amino acids: CSVAGTPSTDTQYF.